These T cell receptor beta chains were read from a single sample in a study of blood T cells in healthy people across ages. TCRdb reanalysed the 5' RACE reads using MiXCR and keeps one entry per CDR3 protein. The data hold fewer than 1 million distinct CDR3 sequences, with more than 40% observed a single time. Sequencing input: blood. These receptors were collected from a man between 60 and 70 years old in good health. Each CDR3 is given with its conserved first and last residue. The D gene is left open where the match is weak. Clone size appears in some rows only: once, few, many, or a class for an expanded clone.

TRBJ2-7 TRBV20-1 TRBD2 few CSALTPGLDYNEQYF TGCAGTGCTCTTACTCCGGGACTAGACTACAATGAGCAGTACTTC
TRBJ2-7 TRBV5-1 TRBD1 - CASSFETGVEYF TGCGCCAGCAGCTTCGAGACAGGGGTTGAGTACTTC
TRBJ2-3 TRBV7-2 - few CASSRTGADTQYF TGTGCCAGCAGTAGAACTGGGGCAGATACGCAGTATTTT
TRBJ2-1 TRBV25-1 - many CASSDVRGDEQFF TGTGCCAGCAGTGATGTGCGGGGCGATGAGCAGTTCTTC
TRBJ2-6 TRBV20-1 - once CSARGPSFTSGANVLTF TGCAGTGCTAGAGGCCCTAGTTTCACCTCTGGGGCCAACGTCCTGACTTTC
TRBJ2-7 TRBV7-2 - - CASSSVLYEQYF TGTGCCAGCAGCTCCGTTCTTTACGAGCAGTACTTC
TRBJ2-5 TRBV12-3/TRBV12-4 TRBD2 - CASTRSSGGHQETQYF TGTGCCAGCACCAGGAGCAGCGGGGGTCACCAAGAGACCCAGTACTTC
TRBJ2-1 TRBV20-1 - few CSGGEGRFYNEQFF TGCAGTGGGGGGGAAGGGAGGTTCTACAATGAGCAGTTCTTC
TRBJ2-7 TRBV20-1 TRBD1 - CSARVGGVPTWEQYF TGCAGTGCTAGAGTAGGGGGCGTCCCTACTTGGGAGCAGTACTTC
TRBJ2-3 TRBV24-1 TRBD2 few CATSDGGDSTDTQYF TGTGCCACCAGTGATGGGGGGGATAGCACAGATACGCAGTATTTT
TRBJ2-1 TRBV6-5 - many CASRPGGGNEQFF TGTGCCAGCAGACCCGGTGGGGGGAATGAGCAGTTCTTC
TRBJ2-1 TRBV29-1 TRBD2 many CSVEGRGLNEQFF TGCAGCGTTGAAGGGCGGGGGTTAAATGAGCAGTTCTTC
TRBJ2-3 TRBV6-6 TRBD2 - CASSYSGIGTDTQYF TGTGCCAGCAGTTACAGCGGGATAGGGACAGATACGCAGTATTTT
TRBJ2-3 TRBV5-1 - - CASSLVGGPSTDTQYF TGTGCCAGCAGCTTAGTTGGGGGCCCTAGCACAGATACGCAGTATTTT
TRBJ1-6 TRBV6-5 - - CASSYAMMLEKGNNSPLHF TGTGCCAGCAGTTACGCCATGATGTTAGAGAAGGGCAATAATTCACCCCTCCACTTT
TRBJ2-2 TRBV29-1 TRBD1 - CSVAMVTGVLSNTGELFF TGCAGCGTTGCAATGGTTACAGGGGTCCTATCGAACACCGGGGAGCTGTTTTTT
TRBJ2-7 TRBV20-1 - - CSAKRRTYEQYF TGCAGTGCTAAACGGCGGACCTACGAGCAGTACTTC
TRBJ2-7 TRBV18 TRBD1 many CASSPGTAYEQYF TGCGCCAGCAGCCCCGGGACAGCCTACGAGCAGTACTTC
TRBJ1-1 TRBV7-9 TRBD1 - CASSPRTGQRTEAFF TGTGCCAGCAGCCCTCGGACAGGGCAGAGGACTGAAGCTTTCTTT
TRBJ2-7 TRBV30 TRBD2 few CAWSVGGDSYEQYF TGTGCCTGGAGTGTCGGGGGGGACTCCTACGAGCAGTACTTC
TRBJ2-1 TRBV12-3/TRBV12-4 - few CASRDKYNEQFF TGTGCCAGCCGGGACAAATACAATGAGCAGTTCTTC
TRBJ2-3 TRBV12-3/TRBV12-4 - few CASSLAPTDTQYF TGTGCCAGCAGTTTAGCCCCGACAGATACGCAGTATTTT
TRBJ2-3 TRBV7-3 TRBD1 few CASSPGTGYTDTQYF TGTGCCAGCAGCCCCGGGACAGGATACACAGATACGCAGTATTTT
TRBJ2-7 TRBV6-2/TRBV6-3 TRBD2 - CASSYDPDPRLAGSAYEQYF TGTGCCAGCAGTTACGACCCAGATCCAAGACTAGCGGGTAGCGCCTACGAGCAGTACTTC
TRBJ1-5 TRBV7-2 - - CASSVTGTYFQPQHF TGTGCCAGCAGCGTGACCGGGACCTACTTTCAGCCCCAGCATTTT
TRBJ2-1 TRBV5-1 - - CASSLEGGNVNEQFF TGCGCCAGCAGCTTGGAGGGGGGCAATGTGAATGAGCAGTTCTTC
TRBJ2-7 TRBV6-4 TRBD1 few CASSVCYWDRGYEQYF TGTGCCAGCAGCGTGTGTTATTGGGACAGGGGTTACGAGCAGTACTTC
TRBJ1-2 TRBV4-1 - - CASSQDVIWASYYGYTF TGCGCCAGCAGCCAAGATGTAATATGGGCCAGTTACTATGGCTACACCTTC
TRBJ1-1 TRBV6-6 - - CASSYSGMGWGTEAFF TGTGCCAGCAGTTACTCGGGCATGGGGTGGGGCACTGAAGCTTTCTTT
TRBJ2-5 TRBV29-1 TRBD2 few CSVAGLAGGPLVETQYF TGCAGCGTAGCTGGACTAGCGGGGGGGCCATTGGTGGAGACCCAGTACTTC
TRBJ1-2 TRBV12-5 - few CASGLVPELYGYTF TGTGCTAGTGGTTTGGTTCCCGAACTCTATGGCTACACCTTC
TRBJ2-3 TRBV27 TRBD2 - CASSFRRTSRSDTQYF TGTGCCAGCAGTTTTAGACGGACTAGCCGATCAGATACGCAGTATTTT
TRBJ2-3 TRBV25-1 - once CASSVEGYTDTQYF TGTGCCAGCAGTGTAGAGGGGTACACAGATACGCAGTATTTT
TRBJ2-5 TRBV5-1 - - CASSISGNQETQYF TGCGCCAGCAGCATTAGCGGAAACCAAGAGACCCAGTACTTC
TRBJ2-1 TRBV29-1 - - CSVPKAGHPNEQFF TGCAGCGTTCCCAAAGCGGGACACCCTAATGAGCAGTTCTTC
TRBJ2-2 TRBV20-1 - few CSAREAGAAHRIGELFF TGCAGTGCTAGGGAGGCGGGGGCCGCCCACCGTATCGGGGAGCTGTTTTTT
TRBJ2-7 TRBV27 - many CASSLSTGSEQYF TGTGCCAGCAGTTTGTCAACAGGTTCCGAGCAGTACTTC